The following is a TCR beta chain sequence with its context. This entry belongs to a study of T-cell reconstitution after alpha-beta-depleted transplantation in children. The V end lost 0 bases, the J end lost 7 bases, and 6 bases lay between the germline ends. This CDR3 comprises 13 residues. Germline V gives CDR1 KGHDR, CDR2 SFDVKD. Construction of the TCRbeta library involved unique molecular identifiers. In TCRdb, the PCR reads were re-called with MiXCR into one record per CDR3 protein. The sample consists of a few hundred thousand distinct CDR3 sequences, roughly an eighth of them appearing once.

The sequence was collected from a human donor who donated a stem cell graft to a child with combined immunodeficiency. The starting material was PBMCs from the stem cell graft donor, obtained from the stem cell graft. The chain joins TRBV24-1 to TRBJ2-1; the D is unclear. In nucleotides, the CDR3 is TGTGCCACCAGTGATTTGCCGTGGAATGAGCAGTTCTTC. It translates to CATSDLPWNEQFF.